The sequence of this T cell receptor beta chain was determined in a study of OX40 agonist ivuxolimab in advanced cancers. Across the whole study: Patients got intravenous ivuxolimab at 0.01 to 10 mg/kg every 2 weeks. Whole-study results and caveats: CD8+ T cells were the subset that, on average, had more expanded clones than CD4+. By week 6 at 0.1 to 3.0 mg/kg, blood CD4+ and CD8+ T cells had expanded clonally.

Measured with immunoSEQ multiplex PCR; TCRdb has only the in-frame clones, and not every one. Altogether about 69,000 clones are present, 80% to 95% being singletons, with the ten largest covering 0.25% to 0.3%. The germline V gene encodes CDR1 LNHDA and CDR2 SQIVND (reference sequence). Trimming took 4 bases from V and 4 from J, leaving 8 bases between them. The CDR3 contains 13 residues. A word on this clone: Its antigen remains unidentified.

This TCR was sampled from an adult with an advanced solid tumor such as melanoma, head and neck, liver or kidney cancer. The starting material was CD4+ or CD8+ T cells sorted from blood, obtained in a trial of the OX40 agonist ivuxolimab. The V and J genes are TRBV19 and TRBJ1-3; D gene unclear. The DNA of the CDR3 is TGTGCCAGTAGTACTGGACCGGGAAACACCATATATTTT. It encodes CASSTGPGNTIYF.